These T cell receptor beta chains were read from a single sample in a study of T cell repertoires in cytomegalovirus infection. TCRdb fed the reads into MiXCR, producing one record per CDR3 protein. The sample holds approximately 750,000 distinct CDR3 sequences, less than 40% seen once. The sample was PBMCs. The receptors derive from a human donor in good health (CMV status not recorded). Some clones in this sample may be carry-over from other donors' samples. The CDR3 runs from the conserved cysteine through the conserved F or W. A D gene is named only where the DNA matches it firmly. Part of the rows lack a size; the others show once, few, many or a class for expanded clones.

cdr3_aa: CATSDPYRTGSYEQYF
cdr3_nt: TGTGCCACCAGTGACCCTTACCGGACAGGGAGCTACGAGCAGTACTTC
v_call: TRBV24-1
j_call: TRBJ2-7
d_call: TRBD1
clone_size: few
cdr3_length: 16

cdr3_aa: CASSLAAGVFEQYF
cdr3_nt: TGTGCCAGCAGCTTAGCCGCGGGAGTGTTCGAGCAGTACTTC
v_call: TRBV7-2
j_call: TRBJ2-7
d_call: TRBD2
clone_size: NA
cdr3_length: 14

cdr3_aa: CASSQVAGGNTEAFF
cdr3_nt: TGTGCCAGCAGCCAAGTCGCAGGAGGCAACACTGAAGCTTTCTTT
v_call: TRBV14
j_call: TRBJ1-1
d_call: NA
clone_size: NA
cdr3_length: 15

cdr3_aa: CASSQAYRDGTEAFF
cdr3_nt: TGTGCCAGCAGCCAAGCTTACCGGGATGGGACTGAAGCTTTCTTT
v_call: TRBV4-2
j_call: TRBJ1-1
d_call: NA
clone_size: NA
cdr3_length: 15

cdr3_aa: CATQTGLNTEAFF
cdr3_nt: TGCGCCACCCAGACAGGGCTGAACACTGAAGCTTTCTTT
v_call: TRBV5-1
j_call: TRBJ1-1
d_call: TRBD1
clone_size: NA
cdr3_length: 13

cdr3_aa: CASSPPEHTGELFF
cdr3_nt: TGTGCCAGCAGCCCCCCAGAACACACCGGGGAGCTGTTTTTT
v_call: TRBV11-3
j_call: TRBJ2-2
d_call: NA
clone_size: NA
cdr3_length: 14

cdr3_aa: CASSLRGGLYEQYF
cdr3_nt: TGTGCCAGCAGCCTTCGGGGGGGCCTCTACGAGCAGTACTTC
v_call: TRBV27
j_call: TRBJ2-7
d_call: TRBD2
clone_size: few
cdr3_length: 14

cdr3_aa: CASSTGQGRKEAFF
cdr3_nt: TGTGCCAGTAGTACCGGACAGGGTAGAAAGGAAGCTTTCTTT
v_call: TRBV19
j_call: TRBJ1-1
d_call: TRBD1
clone_size: NA
cdr3_length: 14

cdr3_aa: CASSDRGLNEQYF
cdr3_nt: TGTGCCAGCAGCGACAGGGGGCTGAACGAGCAGTACTTC
v_call: TRBV28
j_call: TRBJ2-7
d_call: TRBD1
clone_size: few
cdr3_length: 13

cdr3_aa: CDSSLLWGYGYTF
cdr3_nt: TGTGACAGCAGTTTATTATGGGGGTATGGCTACACCTTC
v_call: TRBV28
j_call: TRBJ1-2
d_call: NA
clone_size: NA
cdr3_length: 13

cdr3_aa: CATSDVDRNQGEQYF
cdr3_nt: TGTGCCACCAGTGATGTTGACAGGAACCAGGGAGAGCAGTACTTC
v_call: TRBV24-1
j_call: TRBJ2-7
d_call: NA
clone_size: NA
cdr3_length: 15

cdr3_aa: CASSLGVKDNQPQHF
cdr3_nt: TGTGCCAGCAGCTTAGGGGTCAAAGACAATCAGCCCCAGCATTTT
v_call: TRBV7-9
j_call: TRBJ1-5
d_call: NA
clone_size: NA
cdr3_length: 15

cdr3_aa: CASTSLEGGLVTEQYF
cdr3_nt: TGTGCCAGCACCTCCCTAGAAGGGGGGCTAGTCACCGAGCAGTACTTC
v_call: TRBV28
j_call: TRBJ2-7
d_call: NA
clone_size: many
cdr3_length: 16

cdr3_aa: CASSQDNQGGTEAFF
cdr3_nt: TGCGCCAGCAGCCAAGATAACCAGGGGGGAACTGAAGCTTTCTTT
v_call: TRBV4-1
j_call: TRBJ1-1
d_call: TRBD1
clone_size: NA
cdr3_length: 15

cdr3_aa: CASRRGVPGHTIYF
cdr3_nt: TGTGCCAGCAGAAGGGGCGTTCCGGGACACACCATATATTTT
v_call: TRBV6-2/TRBV6-3
j_call: TRBJ1-3
d_call: NA
clone_size: few
cdr3_length: 14

cdr3_aa: CAWSARPGQGDREAFF
cdr3_nt: TGTGCCTGGAGTGCGAGGCCGGGACAGGGTGATAGGGAAGCTTTCTTT
v_call: TRBV30
j_call: TRBJ1-1
d_call: TRBD1
clone_size: NA
cdr3_length: 16

cdr3_aa: CASSPRQGLAFF
cdr3_nt: TGTGCCAGCAGCCCGAGACAGGGGTTGGCTTTCTTT
v_call: TRBV7-8
j_call: TRBJ1-1
d_call: TRBD1
clone_size: NA
cdr3_length: 12

cdr3_aa: CASSSEPHANYGYTF
cdr3_nt: TGTGCCAGCAGTTCAGAGCCACACGCTAACTATGGCTACACCTTC
v_call: TRBV28
j_call: TRBJ1-2
d_call: NA
clone_size: few
cdr3_length: 15

cdr3_aa: CASSLSGGIEQYF
cdr3_nt: TGTGCCAGCAGTTTGTCAGGGGGCATCGAGCAGTACTTC
v_call: TRBV25-1
j_call: TRBJ2-7
d_call: TRBD1
clone_size: NA
cdr3_length: 13

cdr3_aa: CASSSAQAGEPNEQFF
cdr3_nt: TGTGCCAGCAGCTCTGCCCAGGCTGGGGAGCCGAATGAGCAGTTCTTC
v_call: TRBV7-9
j_call: TRBJ2-1
d_call: NA
clone_size: NA
cdr3_length: 16

cdr3_aa: CASSQGETAYGYTF
cdr3_nt: TGCGCCAGCAGCCAAGGGGAGACAGCTTATGGCTACACCTTC
v_call: TRBV4-1
j_call: TRBJ1-2
d_call: NA
clone_size: few
cdr3_length: 14

cdr3_aa: CASRLTGAQYSNQPQHF
cdr3_nt: TGTGCCAGCAGGCTGACAGGGGCCCAATATAGCAATCAGCCCCAGCATTTT
v_call: TRBV12-3/TRBV12-4
j_call: TRBJ1-5
d_call: TRBD1
clone_size: NA
cdr3_length: 17

cdr3_aa: CASSFRRQGGYGYTF
cdr3_nt: TGTGCCAGCAGTTTTCGTCGCCAGGGCGGGTATGGCTACACCTTC
v_call: TRBV27
j_call: TRBJ1-2
d_call: NA
clone_size: few
cdr3_length: 15

cdr3_aa: CASSLFGQSSTEAFF
cdr3_nt: TGTGCCAGCAGCTTATTTGGTCAAAGTAGCACTGAAGCTTTCTTT
v_call: TRBV7-9
j_call: TRBJ1-1
d_call: NA
clone_size: NA
cdr3_length: 15

cdr3_aa: CASSPNFGVNTIYF
cdr3_nt: TGTGCCAGCAGCCCCAATTTCGGGGTAAACACCATATATTTT
v_call: TRBV11-2
j_call: TRBJ1-3
d_call: NA
clone_size: NA
cdr3_length: 14

cdr3_aa: CASSWMTTYEQYF
cdr3_nt: TGTGCCAGCAGTTGGATGACCACCTACGAGCAGTACTTC
v_call: TRBV6-6
j_call: TRBJ2-7
d_call: NA
clone_size: few
cdr3_length: 13